This TCR beta chain comes out of a study of tumor-infiltrating lymphocytes in primary liver carcinoma. Overall study context: Donors had hepatocellular carcinoma or combined HCC and intrahepatic cholangiocarcinoma.

Regarding this clonotype: Given the absence of the conserved phenylalanine or tryptophan at the CDR3 end, a read error is likely.

Total RNA (around 0.45 ug) served as template for TCR beta cDNA synthesis primed by a constant-region primer. Three rounds of nested multiplex PCR with slightly modified ARM-PCR produced TCR beta libraries. TRBV1-TRBV30 forward primers paired with a C-beta reverse primer drove the first two PCR rounds, about 11 cycles each. Using its own MiXCR run on the multiplex PCR reads, TCRdb lists one record per CDR3 protein. This table has about 120,000 distinct CDR3 sequences, around 70% appearing once. The CDR3 runs to 13 residues. Germline lookup yields CDR1 SQVTM and CDR2 ANQGSEA. Bulk tissue was left unsorted, and RNA and DNA were co-extracted from around 18-30 mg of it.

The rearrangement uses TRBV29-1 and TRBJ2-7; 7 nucleotides agree with TRBD1. The sample was tumor-adjacent normal liver tissue. The sequence derives from a woman aged 55-69 years with primary liver carcinoma and hepatitis B virus infection. DNA of the CDR3: TGCAGTGCCGGGACCGGGACAGCCTACGAGCAGTACATC. Its protein product is CSAGTGTAYEQYI.